These 8 T cell receptor beta chains were sequenced from one sample in a study of blood T cell repertoires in COVID-19. This table comes from immunoSEQ multiplex PCR, and its TCRdb copy is limited to in-frame clones, with some not included. The sample yields roughly 68,000 clones, 88% seen once. The sequencing input was peripheral blood. Receptors originate from a woman aged 55-70 years with COVID-19, enrolled during active disease.

The chain joins TRBV27 to TRBJ2-3; D might be TRBD2 (6 bases). CDR1 is MNHEY and CDR2 is SMNVEV in the germline V gene (reference sequence). This CDR3 has 15 residues. V lost 8 bases to trimming and J lost 0 bases, with 15 bases between them. The DNA of the CDR3 is TGTGCCAGCGCGCCGGGGGTAGATAGCACAGATACGCAGTATTTT. Its translation is CASAPGVDSTDTQYF.

This clone appeared a few times. The V gene is TRBV7-9, the J gene TRBJ2-1; D is undetermined. Deletions cut 1 base from V and 15 bases from J, with 13 bases between. CDR1 is SEHNR and CDR2 is FQNEAQ in the germline V gene (reference sequence). The CDR3 extends over 12 amino acids. In DNA form, the CDR3 reads TGTGCCAGCAGCTTAGGGCTAGTTGACCCGTTCTTC. Protein: CASSLGLVDPFF.

The chain is built from TRBV19 and TRBJ2-6, with a tentative D call TRBD1 (6 bases). The CDR3 consists of 15 residues. CDR1 LNHDA and CDR2 SQIVND come from the germline V gene (reference sequence). Trimming stripped 5 bases from V and 4 bases from J, with 12 bases between. CDR3 coding DNA: TGTGCCAGTAGTCCATGGGGGCCCGGGGCCAACGTCCTGACTTTC. This translates into CASSPWGPGANVLTF.

This chain joins TRBV20-1 and TRBJ1-1, with a possible D match to TRBD1 (5 bases). The CDR3 sequence is 11 residues long. CDR1 and CDR2 from the germline V gene are DFQATT and SNEGSKA (reference sequence). The ends were cut back, 1 base at V and 8 bases at J, with 8 bases in the middle. CDR3 DNA: TGCAGTGCTAGAGTCCGGACAGAAGCTTTCTTT. This sequence encodes CSARVRTEAFF.

J is TRBJ1-2 and V is TRBV3-1 (or the pseudogene TRBV3-2); D gene ambiguous. Germline values: CDR1 LGHDT, CDR2 YNNKEL (reference sequence). The CDR3 is 15 residues long. Trimming removed 0 bases from V and 4 bases from J, with 12 bases in between. The CDR3 here is CASSQDLQNLYGYTF. CDR3 coding DNA: TGTGCCAGCAGCCAAGATCTACAGAACCTCTATGGCTACACCTTC.

This chain links TRBV6-5 with TRBJ1-1, with 7 bases matching TRBD1. Germline values: CDR1 MNHEY, CDR2 SVGAGI. Unmatched junction bases numbered 3, after V lost 0 bases and J lost 2 bases. The CDR3 sequence is 15 residues long. CDR3 in DNA: TGTGCCAGCAGTTACTCGAGGACAGGCAACACTGAAGCTTTCTTT. It translates to CASSYSRTGNTEAFF.

The genes are TRBV5-1 and TRBJ1-4, with 8 bases identical to TRBD1. Germline CDR1 SGHRS, CDR2 YFSETQ. This CDR3 has 17 residues. J lost 7 bases, V lost 4 bases, and 15 bases had no gene match. In DNA, the CDR3 is TGCGCCAGCAGCAAAGGGGCTCTAACAGGGGGTTTTGAAAAACTGTTTTTT. Amino acid sequence: CASSKGALTGGFEKLFF.

This rearrangement joins TRBV27 to TRBJ2-7; tentatively, D is TRBD1 (5 bases). Deletions cut 0 bases from V and 7 bases from J, with 16 bases between. This CDR3 has 15 residues. Per the germline V gene, CDR1 is MNHEY and CDR2 is SMNVEV (reference sequence). The CDR3 spells CASSLSRRGTEEQYF. CDR3 in DNA: TGTGCCAGCAGTTTATCTAGAAGGGGCACGGAAGAGCAGTACTTC.